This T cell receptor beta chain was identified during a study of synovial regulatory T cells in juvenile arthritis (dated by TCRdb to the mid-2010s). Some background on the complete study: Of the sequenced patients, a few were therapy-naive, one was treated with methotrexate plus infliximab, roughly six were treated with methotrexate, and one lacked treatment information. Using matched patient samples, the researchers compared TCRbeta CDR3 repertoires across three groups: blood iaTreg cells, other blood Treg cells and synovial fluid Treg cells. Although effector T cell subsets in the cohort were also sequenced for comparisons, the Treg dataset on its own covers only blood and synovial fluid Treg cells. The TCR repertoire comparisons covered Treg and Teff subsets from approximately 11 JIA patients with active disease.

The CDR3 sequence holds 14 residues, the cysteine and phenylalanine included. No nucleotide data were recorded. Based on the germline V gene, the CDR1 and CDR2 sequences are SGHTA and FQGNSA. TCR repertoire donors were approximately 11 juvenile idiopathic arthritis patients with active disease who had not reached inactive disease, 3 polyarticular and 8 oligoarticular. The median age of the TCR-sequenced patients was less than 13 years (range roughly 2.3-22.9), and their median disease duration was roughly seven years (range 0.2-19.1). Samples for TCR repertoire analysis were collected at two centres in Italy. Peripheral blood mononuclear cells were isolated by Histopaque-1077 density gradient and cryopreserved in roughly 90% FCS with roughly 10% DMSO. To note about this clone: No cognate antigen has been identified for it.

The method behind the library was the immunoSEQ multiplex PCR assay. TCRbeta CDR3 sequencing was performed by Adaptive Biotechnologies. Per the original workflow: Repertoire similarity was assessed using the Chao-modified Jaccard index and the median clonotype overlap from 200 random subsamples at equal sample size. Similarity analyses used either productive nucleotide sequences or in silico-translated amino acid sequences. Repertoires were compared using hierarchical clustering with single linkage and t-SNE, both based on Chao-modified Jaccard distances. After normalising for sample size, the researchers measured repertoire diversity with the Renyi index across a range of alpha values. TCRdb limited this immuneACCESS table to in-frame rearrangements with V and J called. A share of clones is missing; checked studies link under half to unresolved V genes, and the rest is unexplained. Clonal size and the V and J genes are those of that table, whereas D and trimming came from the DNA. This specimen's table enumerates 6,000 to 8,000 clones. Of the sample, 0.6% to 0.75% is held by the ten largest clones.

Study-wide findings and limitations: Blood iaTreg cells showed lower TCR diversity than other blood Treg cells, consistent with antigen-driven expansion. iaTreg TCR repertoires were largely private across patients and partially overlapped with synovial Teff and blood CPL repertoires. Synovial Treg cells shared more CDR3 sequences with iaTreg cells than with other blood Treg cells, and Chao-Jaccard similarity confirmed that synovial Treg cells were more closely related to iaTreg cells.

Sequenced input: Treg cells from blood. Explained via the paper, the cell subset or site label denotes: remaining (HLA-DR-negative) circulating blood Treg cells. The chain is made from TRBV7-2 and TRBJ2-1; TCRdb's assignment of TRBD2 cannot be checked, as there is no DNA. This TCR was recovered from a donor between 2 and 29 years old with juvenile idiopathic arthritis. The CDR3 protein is CASSFGGVYNEQFF.